The text below deals with one T cell receptor (beta chain). Its antigen remains unidentified. Libraries were prepared by immunoSEQ multiplex PCR; TCRdb keeps only in-frame clonotypes and omits some of them. The table records 45,000 to 75,000 clones, 65% to 85% of them present only once. The record originates from a study of OX40 agonist ivuxolimab in advanced cancers. Study-wide context: Anti-PD-1, anti-PD-L1 or anti-CTLA-4 therapy given earlier was allowed, and about 38% had some. Study-wide results and caveats: Low normalized T-cell clonal expansion was additionally recorded for some nonresponders.

This CDR3 is built from 12 residues. V was pared by 0 bases and J by 10 bases, with 9 bases between. The germline V gene has CDR1 LGHNA and CDR2 YNFKEQ. The sequence came from an adult with an advanced solid tumor such as melanoma, head and neck, liver or kidney cancer. This rearrangement joins TRBV4-2 to TRBJ1-1; D not certain. The material sequenced was CD4+ or CD8+ T cells sorted from blood, taken in a trial of the OX40 agonist ivuxolimab. CDR3 nucleotides: TGTGCCAGCAGCCAAGACCCTAGGACAGCTTTCTTT. This codes for CASSQDPRTAFF.